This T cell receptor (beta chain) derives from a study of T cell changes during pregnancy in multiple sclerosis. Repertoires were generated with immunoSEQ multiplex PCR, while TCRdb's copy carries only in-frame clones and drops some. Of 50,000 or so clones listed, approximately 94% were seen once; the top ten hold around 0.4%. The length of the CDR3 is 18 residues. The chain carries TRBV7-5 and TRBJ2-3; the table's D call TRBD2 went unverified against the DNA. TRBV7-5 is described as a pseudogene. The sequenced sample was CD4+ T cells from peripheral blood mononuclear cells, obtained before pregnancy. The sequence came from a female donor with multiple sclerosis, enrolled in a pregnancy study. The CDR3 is CVRSLEGTSGRSTDTQYF. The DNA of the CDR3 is TGTGTCAGAAGCTTAGAAGGGACTAGCGGGAGGAGCACAGATACGCAGTATTTT.